The rows below give T cell receptor beta chains drawn from one sample of a study of radiation and T cells in renal cell carcinoma. Profiling relied on immunoSEQ multiplex PCR, and the TCRdb table lists in-frame clones only, not all of them. This sample has fewer than 200,000 clones, with about 85% found just once. The specimen comprised blood, sampled from a patient whose treatment included radiotherapy and nephrectomy. These receptors were obtained from a woman between 50 and 59 years old with renal cell carcinoma. CDR3s include the opening cysteine and the closing phenylalanine or tryptophan. A D gene is named only where the DNA matches it firmly. Only some rows state a clone size, as once, few, many or a class for expanded clones.

clone_size d_call j_call v_call cdr3_nt cdr3_aa
NA NA TRBJ1-2 TRBV7-6 TGTGCCAGCAGCCGCGACAGGATGGGTGGCTACACCTTC CASSRDRMGGYTF
NA NA TRBJ1-6 TRBV4-1 TGCGCCAGCAGCCTTAACCCCTGGGAGGGGGGTTCACCCCTCCACTTT CASSLNPWEGGSPLHF
NA NA TRBJ2-5 TRBV5-1 TGCGCCAGCAGCCTCCTGAGGGAGACCCAGTACTTC CASSLLRETQYF
NA TRBD2 TRBJ2-3 TRBV6-5 TGTGCCAGCACTTTGCCCGGGGGGGGAGATACGCAGTATTTT CASTLPGGGDTQYF
NA NA TRBJ1-2 TRBV19 TGTGCCAGTAGTTTTCGGACGGCCGGCTATGGCTACACCTTC CASSFRTAGYGYTF
NA TRBD2 TRBJ2-5 TRBV9 TGTGCCAGCAGCCCTTCCCTGCGGGTGCGGGGGGAACAAGAGACCCAGTACTTC CASSPSLRVRGEQETQYF
few NA TRBJ1-1 TRBV6-5 TGTGCCAGCAGGGCTGGGCGTAGGAGGAACACTGAAGCTTTCTTT CASRAGRRRNTEAFF
NA TRBD2 TRBJ2-1 TRBV19 TGTGCCAGTGCCGGGACTAGCTCCTACAATGAGCAGTTCTTC CASAGTSSYNEQFF
NA NA TRBJ2-1 TRBV20-1 TGCAGTGCTAGTAGGGTAGTTGAGCAGTTCTTC CSASRVVEQFF
NA NA TRBJ1-1 TRBV7-8 TGTGCCAGCAGCTTAGCGATTTGGGTTGAAGCTTTCTTT CASSLAIWVEAFF
NA NA TRBJ1-1 TRBV13 TGTGCCAGCAGCTCCAGGGTCCCTGAAGCTTTCTTT CASSSRVPEAFF
few TRBD1 TRBJ1-4 TRBV7-9 TGTGCCAGCAGTCGAGACGGGACAGGGCGTATAGCAACTAATGAAAAACTGTTTTTT CASSRDGTGRIATNEKLFF
NA TRBD1 TRBJ2-7 TRBV5-1 TGCGCCAGCAGCTTGTCCCCCGGACAGGGAGAGTACGAGCAGTACTTC CASSLSPGQGEYEQYF
NA TRBD2 TRBJ2-1 TRBV29-1 TGCAGCGTTGAAGATACGGGGGGGCCTTCCTACAATGAGCAGTTCTTC CSVEDTGGPSYNEQFF
few TRBD1 TRBJ1-5 TRBV7-2 TGTGCCAGCAGCTCGACAGGGGTCAGGCAGCCCCAGCATTTT CASSSTGVRQPQHF
many NA TRBJ2-7 TRBV7-6 TGTGCCAGCAGCTTAGAGGACGGCTCCTACGAGCAGTACTTC CASSLEDGSYEQYF
NA TRBD2 TRBJ2-5 TRBV2 TGTGCCAGCAGTGAATTAGCGGGGAACCCCCAAGAGACCCAGTACTTC CASSELAGNPQETQYF
few NA TRBJ1-2 TRBV5-6 TGTGCCAGCAGCTTGTGGCCCACGGGAGGCTACACCTTC CASSLWPTGGYTF
few NA TRBJ1-5 TRBV30 TGTGCCTGGAGTCGGGCCAGACCCAATCAGCCCCAGCATTTT CAWSRARPNQPQHF
NA NA TRBJ2-3 TRBV7-2 TGTGCCAGCAGCAAGCAAGGCTTGGGGGTTCTCACAGATACGCAGTATTTT CASSKQGLGVLTDTQYF
NA NA TRBJ2-7 TRBV4-1 TGCGCCAGCAGCCAAGATCCTTGGAGGGAGCAGTACTTC CASSQDPWREQYF
NA NA TRBJ1-6 TRBV27 TGTGCCAGCAGGGCCGCAGGAGAATGGGGACCCCTCCACTTT CASRAAGEWGPLHF
NA NA TRBJ1-3 TRBV4-1 TGCGCCAGCAGCCAAGATGGCGGCGTTGGAAACACCATATATTTT CASSQDGGVGNTIYF
NA NA TRBJ1-1 TRBV9 TGTGCCAGCAGCGTAGTGACAGGGAACACTGAAGCTTTCTTT CASSVVTGNTEAFF
NA NA TRBJ2-5 TRBV5-1 TGCGCCAGCAGCTTGGGAGGGGGAGAGACCCAGTACTTC CASSLGGGETQYF
NA NA TRBJ2-2 TRBV7-9 TGTGCCAGCAGCTTCAGTGGCGGGGAGCTGTTTTTT CASSFSGGELFF
NA NA TRBJ2-7 TRBV7-9 TGTGCCAGCAGTTTTCCCGGGCCAGCGTTAGGGTACGAGCAGTACTTC CASSFPGPALGYEQYF
NA NA TRBJ2-7 TRBV6-5 TGTGCCAGCAGTTCCAGCCCCGGGACAACCAACGAGCAGTACTTC CASSSSPGTTNEQYF
once TRBD1 TRBJ1-4 TRBV19 TGTGCCAGTAAAAGCAGGGGGACTAATGAAAAACTGTTTTTT CASKSRGTNEKLFF
NA NA TRBJ1-2 TRBV19 TGTGCCAGTAGTGTCCAGGTAGCGAGCTATGGCTACACCTTC CASSVQVASYGYTF
NA NA TRBJ1-1 TRBV14 TGTGCCAGCAGTCTAAACAGGAACACTGAAGCTTTCTTT CASSLNRNTEAFF
NA NA TRBJ1-1 TRBV18 TGTGCCAGCTCACTCGCGGCTGGCCCTGAAGCTTTCTTT CASSLAAGPEAFF
NA TRBD1 TRBJ1-1 TRBV7-2 TGTGCCAGCAGCTCGACATCCGGGACAGGGAAATTTGAAGCTTTCTTT CASSSTSGTGKFEAFF
NA TRBD2 TRBJ2-7 TRBV15 TGTGCCACCAGCAGAGATCGGAGTAGCGGGACTTACGAGCAGTACTTC CATSRDRSSGTYEQYF
NA NA TRBJ2-7 TRBV4-2 TGTGCCAGCAGCCAAGAACGGGACCTCGTGATCTACGAGCAGTACTTC CASSQERDLVIYEQYF
NA NA TRBJ2-1 TRBV5-1 TGCGCCAGCAGCTTGGCCTATCAGCACAATGAGCAGTTCTTC CASSLAYQHNEQFF
once NA TRBJ2-2 TRBV9 TGTGCCAGCCGCCCTTCGAACACCGGGGAGCTGTTTTTT CASRPSNTGELFF
NA NA TRBJ1-6 TRBV28 TGTGCCAGCACCCCTAACCGCTCCTATAATTCACCCCTCCACTTT CASTPNRSYNSPLHF
NA NA TRBJ2-5 TRBV19 TGTGCCAGTAGTGCAACCGGAACGACCAGGGAGACCCAGTACTTC CASSATGTTRETQYF
NA NA TRBJ1-4 TRBV5-1 TGCGCCAGCAGCGTTATAAATCAGGGATCTAATGAAAAACTGTTTTTT CASSVINQGSNEKLFF
NA TRBD1 TRBJ2-2 TRBV19 TGTGCCAGTAACAAGGGGACAGTCTACACCGGGGAGCTGTTTTTT CASNKGTVYTGELFF
NA TRBD1 TRBJ1-1 TRBV6-5 TGTGCCAGCAGTTACTCCAGGGACAGCTTGAACACTGAAGCTTTCTTT CASSYSRDSLNTEAFF
NA NA TRBJ1-2 TRBV14 TGTGCCAGCAGCCAAGATCGGAAGAATGCCTATGGCTACACCTTC CASSQDRKNAYGYTF
NA TRBD1 TRBJ1-1 TRBV5-8 TGTGCCAGCAGCTCACGGACAGGGAAAGCTTTCTTT CASSSRTGKAFF
NA NA TRBJ1-6 TRBV21-1 TGTGCCAGCAGCAAACTCTCAGGGGAAAGCTATTCACCCCTCCACTTT CASSKLSGESYSPLHF
NA TRBD1 TRBJ2-7 TRBV11-2 TGTGCCAGCAGCGTAATCACCGGGACAGGGTATTCCTACGAGCAGTACTTC CASSVITGTGYSYEQYF
NA NA TRBJ1-1 TRBV6-1 TGTGCCAGCAGTGAAGAGCGGGGTACTGAAGCTTTCTTT CASSEERGTEAFF
NA NA TRBJ2-5 TRBV13 TGTGCCAGCAGTTCCGGGACTGTAGAGACCCAGTACTTC CASSSGTVETQYF
NA TRBD2 TRBJ2-3 TRBV4-3 TGCGCCAGCAGCCAAGATCTGGCGGGGGAAGGGGATACGCAGTATTTT CASSQDLAGEGDTQYF
once NA TRBJ1-2 TRBV7-2 TGTGCCAGCAGCTCCCGTATCTATGGCTACACCTTC CASSSRIYGYTF
NA NA TRBJ2-7 TRBV5-4 TGTGCCAGCAGCTTGGGGCGCGAGCAGTACTTC CASSLGREQYF
once NA TRBJ1-5 TRBV2 TGTGCCAGCAGCACAGGGAGGGATCAGCCCCAGCATTTT CASSTGRDQPQHF
NA NA TRBJ1-1 TRBV5-4 TGTGCCAGCAGCTTGATCGGGAAGGGCACTGAAGCTTTCTTT CASSLIGKGTEAFF